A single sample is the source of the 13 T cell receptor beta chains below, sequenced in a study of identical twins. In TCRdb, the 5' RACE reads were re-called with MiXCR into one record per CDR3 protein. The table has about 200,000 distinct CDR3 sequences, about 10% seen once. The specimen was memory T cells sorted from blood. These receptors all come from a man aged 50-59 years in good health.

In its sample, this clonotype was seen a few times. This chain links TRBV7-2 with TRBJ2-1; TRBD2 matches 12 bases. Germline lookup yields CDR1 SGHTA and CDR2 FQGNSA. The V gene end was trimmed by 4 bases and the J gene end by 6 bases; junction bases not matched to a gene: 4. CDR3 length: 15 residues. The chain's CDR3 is CASSWLAGGRNEQFF. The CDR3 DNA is TGTGCCAGCAGCTGGCTAGCGGGAGGGCGCAATGAGCAGTTCTTC.

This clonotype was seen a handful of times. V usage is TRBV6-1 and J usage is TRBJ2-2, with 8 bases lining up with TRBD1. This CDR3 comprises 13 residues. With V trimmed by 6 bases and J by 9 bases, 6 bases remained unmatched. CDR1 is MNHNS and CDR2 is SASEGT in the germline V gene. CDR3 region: CASRDRGGRELFF. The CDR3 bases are TGTGCCAGCAGAGACAGGGGAGGCCGGGAGCTGTTTTTT.

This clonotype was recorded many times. CDR3 bases: TGTGCCAGCAGCCCGACGGGACTAGCGGGGGGGGGAAACATTCAGTACTTC. Protein sequence: CASSPTGLAGGGNIQYF. The J gene is TRBJ2-4, the V gene TRBV3-1; TRBD2 matches 16 bases. V shed 4 bases, J shed 6 bases, and the junction held 6 bases outside the gene matches. The CDR3 extends over 17 amino acids. Per germline, CDR1 LGHDT and CDR2 YNNKEL (reference sequence).

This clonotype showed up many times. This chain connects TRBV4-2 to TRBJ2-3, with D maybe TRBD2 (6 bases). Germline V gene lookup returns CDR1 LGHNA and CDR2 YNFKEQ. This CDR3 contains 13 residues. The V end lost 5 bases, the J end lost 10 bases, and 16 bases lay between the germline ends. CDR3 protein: CASSVRPSGAQYF. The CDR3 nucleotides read TGTGCCAGCAGCGTCCGTCCCTCGGGAGCGCAGTATTTT.

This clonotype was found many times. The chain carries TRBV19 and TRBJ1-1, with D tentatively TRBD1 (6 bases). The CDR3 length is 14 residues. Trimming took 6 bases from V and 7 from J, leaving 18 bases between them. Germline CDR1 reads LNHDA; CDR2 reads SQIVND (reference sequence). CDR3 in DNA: TGTGCCAGTAGCCGGGGCAGGGGAGGTTTTGAAGCTTTCTTT. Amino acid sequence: CASSRGRGGFEAFF.

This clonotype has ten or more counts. CDR3 protein: CASSHPAGTAKNIQYF. CDR3 bases: TGTGCCAGCAGCCACCCAGCCGGGACAGCCAAAAACATTCAGTACTTC. This rearrangement joins TRBV7-2 to TRBJ2-4, with D perhaps being TRBD1 or TRBD2 (5 bases each). The CDR3 runs 16 residues. V was clipped by 5 bases and J by 0 bases, with 14 bases between them. In germline, CDR1 is SGHTA, CDR2 FQGNSA.

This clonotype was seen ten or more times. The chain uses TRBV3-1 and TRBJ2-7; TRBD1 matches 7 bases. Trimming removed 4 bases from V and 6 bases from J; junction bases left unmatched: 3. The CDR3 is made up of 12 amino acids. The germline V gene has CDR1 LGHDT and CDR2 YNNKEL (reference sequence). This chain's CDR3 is CASSLTGAEQYF. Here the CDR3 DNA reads TGTGCCAGCAGCCTAACAGGGGCCGAGCAGTACTTC.

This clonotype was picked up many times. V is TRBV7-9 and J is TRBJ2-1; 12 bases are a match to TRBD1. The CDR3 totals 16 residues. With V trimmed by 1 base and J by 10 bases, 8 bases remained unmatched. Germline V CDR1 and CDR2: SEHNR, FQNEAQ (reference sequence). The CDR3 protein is CASSLGGTGGLREQFF. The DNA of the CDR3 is TGTGCCAGCAGCTTAGGCGGGACAGGGGGCTTGAGAGAGCAGTTCTTC.

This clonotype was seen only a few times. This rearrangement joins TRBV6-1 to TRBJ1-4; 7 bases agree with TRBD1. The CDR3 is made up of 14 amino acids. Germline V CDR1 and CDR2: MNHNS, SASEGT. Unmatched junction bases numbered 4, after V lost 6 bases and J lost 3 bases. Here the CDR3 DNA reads TGTGCCAGCAGAGCAGGGGGGGCTAATGAAAAACTGTTTTTT. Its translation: CASRAGGANEKLFF.

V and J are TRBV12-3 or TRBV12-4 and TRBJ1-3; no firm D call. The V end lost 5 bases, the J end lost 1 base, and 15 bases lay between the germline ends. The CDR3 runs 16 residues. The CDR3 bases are TGTGCCAGCAGTGCCGGACTCGGAGGGTCTGGAAACACCATATATTTT. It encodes CASSAGLGGSGNTIYF.

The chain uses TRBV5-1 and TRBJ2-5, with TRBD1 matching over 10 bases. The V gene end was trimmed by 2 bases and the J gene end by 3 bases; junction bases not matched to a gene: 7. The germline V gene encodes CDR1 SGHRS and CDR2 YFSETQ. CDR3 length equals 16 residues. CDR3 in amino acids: CASSFAGTGVKETQYF. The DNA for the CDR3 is TGCGCCAGCAGCTTCGCCGGGACAGGGGTAAAAGAGACCCAGTACTTC.

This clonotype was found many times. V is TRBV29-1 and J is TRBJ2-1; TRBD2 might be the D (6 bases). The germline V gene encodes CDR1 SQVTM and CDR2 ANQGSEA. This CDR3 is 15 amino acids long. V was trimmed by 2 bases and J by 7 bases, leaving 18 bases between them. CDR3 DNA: TGCAGCGTTGAATTACTAGCCTTTTCTTTTAATGAGCAGTTCTTC. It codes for CSVELLAFSFNEQFF.

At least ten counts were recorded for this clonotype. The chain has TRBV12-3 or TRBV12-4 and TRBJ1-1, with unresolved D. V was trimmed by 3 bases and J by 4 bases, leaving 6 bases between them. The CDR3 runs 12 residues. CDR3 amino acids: CASSFRSTEAFF. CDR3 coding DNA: TGTGCCAGCAGTTTTAGGTCCACTGAAGCTTTCTTT.